This entry concerns a single T cell receptor beta chain. What it recognizes is unknown. Naive CD8 cells comprised CD45RO-negative, CCR7-positively selected cells, excluding terminally differentiated effector memory CD45RA+ cells. The data were produced by immunoSEQ multiplex PCR, yet TCRdb's version contains in-frame clones alone and is incomplete. Among roughly 1,800,000 clones listed, 85% to 95% were seen once. This specimen comes from a study of shared clonotypes between healthy human individuals. Points from the study as a whole: Only a few donors were included, so the genetic and exposure-history diversity represented was limited. Sample collection involved blood only; tissue repertoires are likely different.

Trimming left V 4 bases short and J 4 bases short, with 17 bases between. The germline CDR1 and CDR2 sequences are SGHDT and YYEEEE. CDR3 length equals 15 residues. The specimen sequenced was naive CD8+ T cells sorted from blood. This chain connects TRBV5-6 to TRBJ1-1; D remains unclear. The sequence was obtained from a man in his late teens or twenties in good health. In DNA, the CDR3 is TGTGCCAGCAGCCTCCCCCCTATGGAGAGCACTGAAGCTTTCTTT. This encodes CASSLPPMESTEAFF.